This is a list of T cell receptor beta chains from one sample in a study of human T cells and chemical hapten exposure. TCRdb passed the RACE reads through MiXCR, listing each CDR3 protein once. The sample holds 150,000 to 200,000 distinct CDR3 sequences, 13% to 15% seen once. The sequences come from whole blood, collected in connection with sensitization to the hapten diphenylcyclopropenone (DPC). The origin of the receptors is a woman in her twenties or thirties with alopecia areata. Some clones in this sample may be carry-over from other donors' samples. CDR3s include the opening cysteine and the closing phenylalanine or tryptophan. Each record gives: D gene, V gene, CDR3 protein. A D gene is named only where the DNA matches it firmly.

d_gene: NA; v_gene: TRBV7-2; CDR3aa: CASSARETDTQYF
d_gene: NA; v_gene: TRBV28; CDR3aa: CASSFNDRKRKETQYF
d_gene: TRBD1; v_gene: TRBV6-5; CDR3aa: CASRMTGTEMNTEAFF
d_gene: NA; v_gene: TRBV4-3; CDR3aa: CASSQNEGTNEKLFF
d_gene: NA; v_gene: TRBV7-2; CDR3aa: CASSLPGENIQYF
d_gene: TRBD1; v_gene: TRBV5-6; CDR3aa: CASSLKGQDYGYTF
d_gene: NA; v_gene: TRBV20-1; CDR3aa: CSARPMNTGELFF
d_gene: TRBD1; v_gene: TRBV3-1; CDR3aa: CASSPPASGTGGSYGYTF
d_gene: NA; v_gene: TRBV7-9; CDR3aa: CASKLVDTQYF
d_gene: NA; v_gene: TRBV4-2; CDR3aa: CASSQGWGQETQYF
d_gene: NA; v_gene: TRBV19; CDR3aa: CASSIGQGGYEQYF
d_gene: TRBD2; v_gene: TRBV7-9; CDR3aa: CASSLGLAGAGTGELFF
d_gene: TRBD1; v_gene: TRBV11-2; CDR3aa: CASSPRQGDSPLHF
d_gene: TRBD1; v_gene: TRBV20-1; CDR3aa: CSARKTGDTEAFF
d_gene: NA; v_gene: TRBV6-2/TRBV6-3; CDR3aa: CASSYYGVPYEQYF
d_gene: NA; v_gene: TRBV5-1; CDR3aa: CASSLVGISYEQYF
d_gene: NA; v_gene: TRBV20-1; CDR3aa: CSASPDLPGADTQYF
d_gene: NA; v_gene: TRBV12-5; CDR3aa: CASGGPGDTQYF
d_gene: TRBD1; v_gene: TRBV27; CDR3aa: CASSLRRTGNQETQYF
d_gene: NA; v_gene: TRBV12-3/TRBV12-4; CDR3aa: CASSLDRAGNQPQHF
d_gene: NA; v_gene: TRBV9; CDR3aa: CASSESAVDGAPQYF
d_gene: NA; v_gene: TRBV12-3/TRBV12-4; CDR3aa: CASSWDSYNEQFF
d_gene: NA; v_gene: TRBV20-1; CDR3aa: CSARSPLGDTEAFF
d_gene: NA; v_gene: TRBV7-9; CDR3aa: CASSLGTGTYEQYF
d_gene: NA; v_gene: TRBV12-3/TRBV12-4; CDR3aa: CASSLGTTVSYNEQFF
d_gene: TRBD1; v_gene: TRBV20-1; CDR3aa: CSARIGQGRREKLFF
d_gene: NA; v_gene: TRBV5-6; CDR3aa: CASSPPGTANNEQFF
d_gene: TRBD1; v_gene: TRBV3-1; CDR3aa: CASSQATGGTGEKLFF
d_gene: TRBD2; v_gene: TRBV4-1; CDR3aa: CASSQPGGVYEQFF
d_gene: NA; v_gene: TRBV29-1; CDR3aa: CSVGTTQETQYF
d_gene: NA; v_gene: TRBV11-2; CDR3aa: CASSLMDTEAFF
d_gene: TRBD1; v_gene: TRBV29-1; CDR3aa: CSVEDKPSDRGNYGYTF
d_gene: TRBD1; v_gene: TRBV28; CDR3aa: CASRLPGQGAGGELFF
d_gene: TRBD1; v_gene: TRBV7-2; CDR3aa: CASSLDTGGGEQYF
d_gene: NA; v_gene: TRBV6-5; CDR3aa: CASSYSGGVSTDTQYF
d_gene: NA; v_gene: TRBV27; CDR3aa: CASSRLQGWDEKLFF
d_gene: NA; v_gene: TRBV5-1; CDR3aa: CASSLTGLNTEAFF
d_gene: NA; v_gene: TRBV29-1; CDR3aa: CSAPTADSKTQYF
d_gene: TRBD1; v_gene: TRBV2; CDR3aa: CASRGDRGRVRYGYTF
d_gene: TRBD2; v_gene: TRBV29-1; CDR3aa: CTWASGDGTDTQYF
d_gene: NA; v_gene: TRBV7-9; CDR3aa: CASSYGTPQETQYF
d_gene: TRBD1; v_gene: TRBV11-1; CDR3aa: CASSPRTGFNTEAFF
d_gene: TRBD2; v_gene: TRBV6-5; CDR3aa: CASPPGGKSYEQYF
d_gene: NA; v_gene: TRBV5-1; CDR3aa: CASSSPTGVEAFF
d_gene: NA; v_gene: TRBV7-3; CDR3aa: CASSLTGQGTLTF
d_gene: TRBD1; v_gene: TRBV20-1; CDR3aa: CSAPLGTASYEQYF
d_gene: NA; v_gene: TRBV6-5; CDR3aa: CASRQAGEQFF
d_gene: TRBD2; v_gene: TRBV29-1; CDR3aa: CSVVAWRGDLTF